This entry concerns a single T cell receptor (beta chain). Its antigen remains unidentified. Clones were sequenced by immunoSEQ multiplex PCR, and TCRdb holds only the in-frame ones, with some missing. Of about 50,000 clones detected, about 83% appear once; the ten largest clones hold 29%. The record originates from a study of lymphopenia after photon versus proton radiotherapy. CDR1 is LNHDA and CDR2 is SQIVND in the germline V gene (reference sequence). The CDR3 consists of 15 residues. V lost 5 bases, J lost 1 base, and 14 bases lay in between. Points from the study as a whole: Under photons, naive T cells and diversity fell while effector/memory populations rose. After lymphocyte nadir, photon-treated repertoires showed oligoclonal expansion, especially CD8+ Temra. Only patients who died were analyzed for survival; proton advantage is unproven.

The V call is TRBV19, the J call TRBJ1-1, with a possible D match to TRBD1 (5 bases). This sample comprised peripheral blood, obtained from a patient treated with photon-based radiotherapy. The receptor's source is a man aged 50-60 years with gastric cancer. This CDR3 reads CASSRLGTQNTEAFF. The CDR3 region has the DNA TGTGCCAGTAGTCGCCTCGGGACGCAGAACACTGAAGCTTTCTTT.